This passage covers 23 T cell receptor beta chains from one sample sequenced in a study of T-cell memory formation after mild COVID-19. TCRdb re-derived calls from the 5' RACE reads in MiXCR, one entry per CDR3 protein. This table has roughly 340,000 distinct CDR3 sequences, around a sixth appearing once. The material sequenced was PBMCs or a T cell subset sorted from them (not recorded which). The receptor set was obtained from a man aged 18 to 29 who had mild COVID-19 (a few samples of this study predate the infection). Cell type and time point are not known.

The rearrangement uses TRBV7-8 and TRBJ1-1; TRBD1 aligns across 7 bases. This CDR3 spans 13 amino acids. In germline, CDR1 is SGHVS, CDR2 FQNEAQ. The junction had 7 bases not matched to a gene; V was cut back by 5 bases and J by 7 bases. The CDR3 DNA reads as TGTGCCAGCAGCACTAGGACAGGTAATGAAGCTTTCTTT. Translating gives CASSTRTGNEAFF.

This clonotype was observed at least ten times. V and J are TRBV7-2 and TRBJ1-1, with D tentatively TRBD1 (5 bases). The CDR3 runs to 18 residues. Germline V lookup: CDR1 SGHTA, CDR2 FQGNSA. Trimming took off 4 bases at V and 0 bases at J, with 21 bases between the two ends. CDR3 DNA sequence: TGTGCCAGCAGCTCGAGGGGTGGAGGGGTGCCAATGAACACTGAAGCTTTCTTT. Protein sequence: CASSSRGGGVPMNTEAFF.

The chain employs TRBV5-5 and TRBJ1-5; tentatively, D is TRBD1 (5 bases). Germline V lookup: CDR1 SGHKS, CDR2 YYEKEE (reference sequence). V shed 3 bases and J shed 1 base, with 8 bases lying between them. The CDR3 runs to 14 residues. CDR3 DNA: TGTGCCAGCAGCTCGGACATGAGCAATCAGCCCCAGCATTTT. As protein: CASSSDMSNQPQHF.

At least ten counts were recorded for this clonotype. This rearrangement joins TRBV19 to TRBJ2-6, with 9 bases matching TRBD1. J gave up 4 bases and V 9 bases, and 16 bases lay outside the gene matches. There are 18 residues in the CDR3. The germline V gene has CDR1 LNHDA and CDR2 SQIVND (reference sequence). CDR3 sequence: CASNPSGQGISGANVLTF. CDR3 coding DNA: TGTGCCAGCAACCCCTCGGGACAGGGAATTTCCGGGGCCAACGTCCTGACTTTC. Full variable domain (outside the CDR3, taken from reference TRBV19 and TRBJ2-6): DGGITQSPKYLFRKEGQNVTLSCEQNLNHDAMYWYRQDPGQGLRLIYYSQIVNDFQKGDIAEGYSVSREKKESFPLTVTSAQKNPTAFYLCASNPSGQGISGANVLTFGAGSRLTVL.

This clonotype has at least ten counts. The rearrangement joins TRBV12-3 or TRBV12-4 to TRBJ2-5; the D is unclear. Trimming took off 6 bases at V and 5 bases at J, with 4 bases between the two ends. This CDR3 is built from 10 residues. The CDR3 DNA reads as TGTGCCAGCAGGGGGGAGACCCAGTACTTC. Protein sequence: CASRGETQYF.

This chain uses TRBV14 with TRBJ1-1, with D possibly TRBD1 on 5 matching bases. Germline assignment: CDR1 SGHDN and CDR2 FVKESK. V was clipped by 0 bases and J by 6 bases, with 23 bases between them. The CDR3 has 18 amino acids. The CDR3 loop is CASSQDGQANRRDAEAFF. DNA of the CDR3: TGTGCCAGCAGCCAAGATGGTCAGGCCAACAGGAGGGACGCTGAAGCTTTCTTT.

This clonotype was seen a few times. The V and J genes are TRBV4-3 and TRBJ1-5; D is undetermined. Trimming shortened V by 0 bases and J by 7 bases, and 10 bases separated the two germline ends. This CDR3 is 14 amino acids long. Germline CDR1 LGHNA, CDR2 YSLEER. The DNA for the CDR3 is TGCGCCAGCAGCCAAGATAAGTGGAGCCAGCCCCAGCATTTT. This codes for CASSQDKWSQPQHF.

This clonotype was observed at least ten times. The chain combines TRBV7-9 with TRBJ2-3; 8 bases align to TRBD2. J was trimmed by 1 base and V by 5 bases; bases with no gene match: 8. The V gene's germline CDR1 is SEHNR and CDR2 FQNEAQ (reference sequence). The length of the CDR3 is 16 residues. CDR3 amino acids: CASSVGAGVRTDTQYF. The DNA for the CDR3 is TGTGCCAGCAGCGTAGGAGCGGGGGTCCGCACAGATACGCAGTATTTT.

The chain is built from TRBV7-6 and TRBJ2-2, with TRBD2 matching 11 bases. V lost 2 bases and J lost 0; bases outside the gene matches: 8. Germline values: CDR1 SGHVS, CDR2 FNYEAQ. The CDR3 consists of 19 residues. CDR3 in amino acids: CASSLLVLAGATNTGELFF. CDR3 in DNA: TGTGCCAGCAGCTTATTGGTACTAGCGGGGGCCACGAACACCGGGGAGCTGTTTTTT.

In this sample, this clonotype turned up a few times. The chain is built from TRBV7-2 and TRBJ1-2, with 9 bases that match TRBD1. J gave up 2 bases and V 5 bases, and 6 bases lay outside the gene matches. Germline lookup yields CDR1 SGHTA and CDR2 FQGNSA. The CDR3 runs 15 residues. The CDR3 here is CASSHRDRANYGYTF. As DNA, the CDR3 is TGTGCCAGCAGCCACCGGGACAGGGCCAACTATGGCTACACCTTC.

V and J are TRBV30 and TRBJ1-2; possibly TRBD1 for D (5 bases). The germline CDR1 and CDR2 sequences are GTSNPN and SVGIG (reference sequence). Trimming shortened V by 7 bases and J by 9 bases, and 21 bases separated the two germline ends. This CDR3 has 13 amino acids. CDR3 region: CALYPGSGLSYTF. The CDR3 region has the DNA TGTGCCTTATACCCAGGGTCCGGGTTGAGCTACACCTTC.

This clonotype showed up just a few times. The gene calls are TRBV6-1 and TRBJ1-5; D ambiguous. The ends were cut back, 0 bases at V and 7 bases at J, with 7 bases in the middle. This CDR3 has 13 amino acids. In germline, CDR1 is MNHNS, CDR2 SASEGT. The CDR3 here is CASSEAGRQPQHF. The CDR3 nucleotides read TGTGCCAGCAGTGAAGCTGGGAGGCAGCCCCAGCATTTT.

This clonotype was seen more than once but under ten times. The chain uses TRBV6-5 and TRBJ1-5; D is perhaps TRBD1 (6 bases). Germline V gene lookup returns CDR1 MNHEY and CDR2 SVGAGI. The CDR3 covers 14 residues. Between the trimmed V and J ends, which lost 6 bases and 3 bases, there was a span of 12 bases. For the CDR3, the DNA is TGTGCCAGCAGCCCAACAGGGCCCAATCAGCCCCAGCATTTT. Translated, it gives CASSPTGPNQPQHF.

The chain employs TRBV6-5 and TRBJ2-7; TRBD2 aligns across 7 bases. The J segment lost 4 bases and the V segment lost 0 bases, leaving 6 bases of the junction unmatched. CDR1 is MNHEY, CDR2 SVGAGI, per germline. This CDR3 has 15 amino acids. The CDR3 nucleotides are TGTGCCAGCAGTTACTCGAGAAGCGGGGCGTACGAGCAGTACGTC. Residues: CASSYSRSGAYEQYV.

The V gene is TRBV18, the J gene TRBJ2-7; the D is unclear. From germline, CDR1 is KGHSH and CDR2 LQKENI. V gave up 2 bases and J gave up 5 bases, with 7 bases separating them. The CDR3 extends over 12 amino acids. The CDR3 region is CASSPVNHEQYF. The CDR3 region has the DNA TGTGCCAGCTCACCAGTAAACCACGAGCAGTACTTC.

The chain recombines TRBV12-3 or TRBV12-4 with TRBJ2-7; 8 bases are a match to TRBD1. Trimming removed 5 bases from V and 3 bases from J; junction bases left unmatched: 9. The CDR3 runs 15 residues. CDR3: CASSPGQGALYEQYF. The CDR3 nucleotides read TGTGCCAGCAGTCCTGGACAGGGTGCTCTCTACGAGCAGTACTTC.

The chain combines TRBV12-3 or TRBV12-4 with TRBJ1-1; 8 nucleotides align to TRBD1. J gave up 10 bases and V 6 bases, and 16 bases lay outside the gene matches. This CDR3 has 15 amino acids. The CDR3 loop reads CASSLPGQAGLGAFF. As DNA, the CDR3 is TGTGCCAGCAGCCTCCCGGGACAGGCGGGCCTTGGAGCTTTCTTT.

This clonotype was counted only a few times. The V and J genes are TRBV10-3 and TRBJ2-1; D is possibly TRBD2 (5 bases). The CDR3 runs 16 residues. Trimming removed 6 bases at V and 0 bases at J, with 15 bases between. Germline-derived CDR1 and CDR2 are ENHRY and SYGVKD. CDR3: CAISPRVGSSYNEQFF. The DNA of the CDR3 is TGTGCCATCAGCCCCCGTGTAGGGAGCTCCTACAATGAGCAGTTCTTC.

This chain connects TRBV20-1 to TRBJ2-2, with D perhaps TRBD2 (6 bases). Germline CDR1 reads DFQATT; CDR2 reads SNEGSKA (reference sequence). V was clipped by 3 bases and J by 8 bases, with 19 bases between them. The CDR3 is made up of 15 amino acids. The chain's CDR3 is CSARGRDSFLGELFF. CDR3 nucleotide sequence: TGCAGTGCTAGGGGACGGGACTCTTTTTTAGGGGAGCTGTTTTTT.

This clonotype appeared once. The genes are TRBV6-5 and TRBJ2-7, with TRBD1 identical over 7 bases. V lost 5 bases and J lost 11; bases outside the gene matches: 12. Per the germline V gene, CDR1 is MNHEY and CDR2 is SVGAGI. The CDR3 loop spans 13 amino acids. CDR3 protein: CASSRHGGTEKYV. The DNA for the CDR3 is TGTGCCAGCAGTCGGCATGGTGGGACAGAAAAGTACGTC.

This clonotype appeared a few times. The V call is TRBV10-3, the J call TRBJ2-4; the match to TRBD2 covers 7 bases. The CDR3 length is 14 residues. The V and J ends lost 10 bases and 3 bases, in that order; junction bases with no gene match: 9. CDR1 is ENHRY and CDR2 is SYGVKD in the germline V gene. CDR3 amino acids: CATAAGGIKNIQYF. CDR3 DNA sequence: TGTGCCACGGCGGCCGGGGGGATCAAAAACATTCAGTACTTC.

This clonotype appeared a few times. The chain employs TRBV5-4 and TRBJ2-7, with 7 bases aligning to TRBD2. CDR3 length: 15 residues. With 0 bases clipped from V and 2 bases from J, the junction kept 5 bases outside the gene matches. CDR1 is SGHNT and CDR2 is YYREEE in the germline V gene (reference sequence). The CDR3 spells CASSLVQGGAYEQYF. The CDR3 DNA is TGTGCCAGCAGCTTGGTTCAGGGAGGGGCCTACGAGCAGTACTTC.

This clonotype was picked up one time. This chain links TRBV7-2 with TRBJ2-1; TRBD2 agrees at 8 bases. V dropped 3 bases and J dropped 8; count of bases not matched to a gene: 9. The CDR3 covers 15 residues. Germline loops: CDR1 SGHTA, CDR2 FQGNSA. This CDR3 reads CASSFAGGSGDEQFF. DNA of the CDR3: TGTGCCAGCAGCTTTGCGGGGGGTTCTGGTGATGAGCAGTTCTTC.